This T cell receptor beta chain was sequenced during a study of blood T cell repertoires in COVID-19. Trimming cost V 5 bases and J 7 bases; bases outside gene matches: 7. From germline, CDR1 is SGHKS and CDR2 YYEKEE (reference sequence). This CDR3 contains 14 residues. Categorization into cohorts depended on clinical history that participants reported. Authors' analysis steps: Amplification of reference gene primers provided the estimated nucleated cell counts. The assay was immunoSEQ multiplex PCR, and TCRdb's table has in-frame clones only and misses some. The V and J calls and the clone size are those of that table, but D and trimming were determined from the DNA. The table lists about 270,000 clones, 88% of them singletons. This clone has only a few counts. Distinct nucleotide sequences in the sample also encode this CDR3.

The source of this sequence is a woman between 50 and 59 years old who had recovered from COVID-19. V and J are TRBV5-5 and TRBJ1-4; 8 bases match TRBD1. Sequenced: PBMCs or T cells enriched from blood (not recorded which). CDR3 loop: CASSLGTGGEKLFF. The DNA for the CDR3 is TGTGCCAGCAGTTTAGGTACAGGGGGTGAAAAACTGTTTTTT.